The 27 T cell receptor beta chains listed next were all sequenced from one sample in a study of T cell responses to AZD1222 COVID-19 vaccine. Sequencing used immunoSEQ multiplex PCR; TCRdb keeps in-frame clones, though not all of them. Of 75,000 to 95,000 clones in the sample, around 84% are singletons; the top ten hold about 12%. The input for sequencing was peripheral blood, taken on day 0 of AZD1222 vaccination. These receptors were collected from an adult in good health.

This chain links TRBV29-1 with TRBJ1-2, with D maybe TRBD1 (5 bases). The CDR3 runs to 13 residues. The germline CDR1 and CDR2 sequences are SQVTM and ANQGSEA. V was clipped by 4 bases and J by 2 bases, with 11 bases between them. CDR3 loop: CSVGRAGNYGYTF. As DNA, the CDR3 is TGCAGCGTTGGTCGCGCAGGGAACTATGGCTACACCTTC.

This chain joins TRBV7-3 and TRBJ2-1, with a weak D call TRBD1 (5 bases). This CDR3 is built from 12 residues. From germline, CDR1 is SGHTA and CDR2 FQGTGA. Deletions cut 5 bases from V and 12 bases from J, with 14 bases between. The CDR3: CASSPQGAAQFF. DNA for the CDR3: TGTGCCAGCAGCCCCCAGGGTGCCGCGCAGTTCTTC.

V and J are TRBV3-1 (or the pseudogene TRBV3-2) and TRBJ2-3; TRBD2 might be the D (6 bases). V lost 4 bases and J 5 bases, leaving 13 bases between the germline ends. CDR3 length: 14 amino acids. The germline V gene has CDR1 LGHDT and CDR2 YNNKEL (reference sequence). The DNA for the CDR3 is TGTGCCAGCAGCCGTTCGGGGAGGCAAGATACGCAGTATTTT. The encoded protein is CASSRSGRQDTQYF.

This chain connects TRBV7-6 to TRBJ2-5; D ambiguous. Trimming left V 5 bases short and J 2 bases short, with 15 bases between. The CDR3 length is 15 residues. Germline-derived CDR1 and CDR2 are SGHVS and FNYEAQ. This CDR3 is CASSPSPYPQETQYF. The CDR3 DNA reads as TGTGCCAGCAGCCCGAGCCCGTACCCTCAAGAGACCCAGTACTTC. Based on the CDR3 plus reference TRBV7-6 and TRBJ2-5, the full variable domain is GAGVSQSPRYKVTKRGQDVALRCDPISGHVSLYWYRQALGQGPEFLTYFNYEAQQDKSGLPNDRFSAERPEGSISTLTIQRTEQRDSAMYRCASSPSPYPQETQYFGPGTRLLVL.

V gene TRBV27 combines with J gene TRBJ1-2; a possible D gene is TRBD1 (5 bases). V lost 0 bases and J 4 bases, leaving 12 bases between the germline ends. CDR3 length: 15 amino acids. Germline V gene data show CDR1 as MNHEY and CDR2 as SMNVEV (reference sequence). In DNA form, the CDR3 reads TGTGCCAGCAGTTTATCCTTCGTCGGGGGCTATGGCTACACCTTC. It encodes CASSLSFVGGYGYTF.

This rearrangement joins TRBV6-5 to TRBJ1-1; 8 bases agree with TRBD1. The V and J ends lost 7 bases and 5 bases, in that order; junction bases with no gene match: 6. The CDR3 is made up of 13 amino acids. Germline CDR1 is MNHEY and CDR2 is SVGAGI. For the CDR3, the DNA is TGTGCCAGCAAAGGACAGGGAATAACTGAAGCTTTCTTT. This codes for CASKGQGITEAFF.

V and J are TRBV6-5 and TRBJ1-2; 9 bases agree with TRBD1. Germline V lookup: CDR1 MNHEY, CDR2 SVGAGI. CDR3 length: 15 residues. J gave up 7 bases and V 2 bases, and 8 bases lay outside the gene matches. The CDR3 coding sequence is TGTGCCAGCAGTTACACCGGGACAGGGATAGGTGGCTACACCTTC. Its protein is CASSYTGTGIGGYTF.

This clone has only a few counts. Here the CDR3 DNA reads TGTGCCAGCGTCCGGGGGCGGGATAATTCACCCCTCCACTTT. Its translation: CASVRGRDNSPLHF. The V call is TRBV28, the J call TRBJ1-6, with D maybe TRBD1 (6 bases). CDR1 and CDR2 from the germline V gene are MDHEN and SYDVKM. There are 14 residues in the CDR3. V was pared by 8 bases and J by 5 bases, with 13 bases between.

This chain links TRBV5-1 with TRBJ1-1, with a possible D match to TRBD1 (5 bases). Trimming took 2 bases from V and 1 from J, leaving 12 bases between them. The CDR3 has 15 amino acids. Germline V CDR1 and CDR2: SGHRS, YFSETQ. CDR3 in amino acids: CASSLNRGQNTEAFF. In nucleotides, the CDR3 is TGCGCCAGCAGCTTAAACCGGGGCCAGAACACTGAAGCTTTCTTT.

The chain is built from TRBV18 and TRBJ2-2; 8 positions agree with TRBD1. Germline V gene lookup returns CDR1 KGHSH and CDR2 LQKENI. CDR3 size: 15 residues. V was pared by 3 bases and J by 3 bases, with 3 bases of the junction left unmatched. DNA for the CDR3: TGTGCCAGCTCACCTATGACAGGGGACACCGGGGAGCTGTTTTTT. Residues: CASSPMTGDTGELFF.

V is TRBV7-8 and J is TRBJ1-6, with D perhaps TRBD1 (6 bases). CDR3 length equals 15 residues. The ends were cut back, 1 base at V and 9 bases at J, with 13 bases in the middle. In germline, CDR1 is SGHVS, CDR2 FQNEAQ. CDR3 sequence: CASSLGGAESSPLHF. The CDR3 DNA follows: TGTGCCAGCAGCTTAGGGGGGGCTGAGAGTTCACCCCTCCACTTT. Together with reference TRBV7-8 and TRBJ1-6, the CDR3 gives the full variable domain: GAGVSQSPRYKVAKRGQDVALRCDPISGHVSLFWYQQALGQGPEFLTYFQNEAQLDKSGLPSDRFFAERPEGSVSTLKIQRTQQEDSAVYLCASSLGGAESSPLHFGNGTRLTVT.

This clone was seen a single time. The chain couples TRBV4-3 to TRBJ1-2; D is unclear. V lost 0 bases to trimming and J lost 0 bases, with 11 bases between them. The germline gives CDR1 LGHNA, CDR2 YSLEER. The CDR3 extends over 16 amino acids. CDR3 DNA sequence: TGCGCCAGCAGCCAAGAGGTAACCAGATCTAACTATGGCTACACCTTC. Translated: CASSQEVTRSNYGYTF.

The chain employs TRBV5-5 and TRBJ1-5; D gene uncertain. This CDR3 contains 17 residues. CDR1 is SGHKS, CDR2 YYEKEE, per germline (reference sequence). Between the trimmed V and J ends, which lost 1 base and 0 bases, there was a span of 14 bases. The CDR3 DNA sequence: TGTGCCAGCAGCTTGCTGGCCCGGACGGCTAGCAATCAGCCCCAGCATTTT. Its protein is CASSLLARTASNQPQHF.

The chain is built from TRBV29-1 and TRBJ2-5; D unclear. Germline V CDR1 and CDR2: SQVTM, ANQGSEA. The CDR3 is 15 residues long. V lost 0 bases and J lost 4, with 15 bases in between. CDR3 sequence: CSVEDDQAVLETQYF. The CDR3 nucleotides are TGCAGCGTTGAAGATGACCAGGCCGTCTTAGAGACCCAGTACTTC.

This clone appeared a single time. The rearrangement joins TRBV25-1 to TRBJ1-4; 9 positions agree with TRBD1. The germline V gene has CDR1 MGHDK and CDR2 SYGVNS. J was trimmed by 6 bases and V by 1 base; bases with no gene match: 3. The CDR3 covers 15 residues. The CDR3 DNA follows: TGTGCCAGCAGTGAATCGGGGACAGGGCATGAAAAACTGTTTTTT. Its protein product is CASSESGTGHEKLFF.

The chain is built from TRBV6-5 and TRBJ1-2; D is unclear. Between the trimmed V and J ends, which lost 8 bases and 4 bases, there was a span of 14 bases. The CDR3 loop spans 13 amino acids. Germline CDR1 is MNHEY and CDR2 is SVGAGI. Here the CDR3 DNA reads TGTGCCAGCGGGTGGGGATATAGCTATGGCTACACCTTC. Its translation: CASGWGYSYGYTF.

The chain has TRBV14 and TRBJ2-5; D gene uncertain. Looked up from germline, CDR1 is SGHDN and CDR2 is FVKESK. The CDR3 is made up of 18 amino acids. Trimming removed 0 bases at V and 4 bases at J, with 21 bases between. This CDR3 is CASSQDALYRARGETQYF. CDR3 bases: TGTGCCAGCAGCCAAGACGCATTATATAGGGCCCGAGGAGAGACCCAGTACTTC.

V usage is TRBV7-2 and J usage is TRBJ1-2, with D possibly TRBD1 on 5 matching bases. V dropped 1 base and J dropped 4 bases, with 7 bases sitting between them. Germline CDR1 reads SGHTA; CDR2 reads FQGNSA. This CDR3 has 13 residues. The CDR3 DNA follows: TGTGCCAGCAGCTTAGGAGGGGCCTATGGCTACACCTTC. Translation gives CASSLGGAYGYTF.

This rearrangement joins TRBV9 to TRBJ2-5; D assignment may be TRBD1 or TRBD2 (5 bases each). This CDR3 is built from 13 residues. Trimming pared 6 bases from V and 5 bases from J, leaving 14 bases between. Germline V lookup: CDR1 SGDLS, CDR2 YYNGEE. The CDR3 nucleotides are TGTGCCAGCAACGAGGGGAGTGGTGAGACCCAGTACTTC. This encodes CASNEGSGETQYF.

The rearrangement joins TRBV3-1 (or the pseudogene TRBV3-2) to TRBJ2-3, with 14 positions matching TRBD2. V lost 8 bases and J lost 8; bases outside the gene matches: 6. This CDR3 spans 14 amino acids. Germline loops: CDR1 LGHDT, CDR2 YNNKEL (reference sequence). CDR3 in amino acids: CASGGLAGGGTQYF. CDR3 in DNA: TGTGCCAGCGGCGGACTAGCGGGGGGAGGTACGCAGTATTTT.

The V call is TRBV5-6, the J call TRBJ1-2, with TRBD1 matching over 7 bases. V shed 3 bases, J shed 5 bases, and the junction held 7 bases outside the gene matches. CDR3 size: 14 residues. CDR1 is SGHDT and CDR2 is YYEEEE in the germline V gene. CDR3 loop: CASSSPAGGYGYTF. The CDR3 DNA reads TGTGCCAGCAGCTCGCCCGCAGGGGGATATGGCTACACCTTC.

CDR3 sequence reads: CASSFRGPGTEAFF. The CDR3, as DNA: TGTGCCAGCAGTTTTCGGGGGCCGGGCACTGAAGCTTTCTTT. This chain uses TRBV28 with TRBJ1-1, with a weak D call TRBD1 (6 bases). The germline V gene encodes CDR1 MDHEN and CDR2 SYDVKM. This CDR3 is built from 14 residues. Deletions cut 3 bases from V and 4 bases from J, with 12 bases between.

This chain uses TRBV11-2 with TRBJ2-2; D gene uncertain. From germline, CDR1 is SGHAT and CDR2 FQNNGV. The CDR3 is 11 amino acids. V was shortened by 5 bases and J by 7 bases, with 5 bases between the two germline ends. CDR3 bases: TGTGCCAGCAGCCCTTACGGGGAGCTGTTTTTT. It yields the protein CASSPYGELFF. The variable domain in full, completed from reference TRBV11-2 and TRBJ2-2, reads EAGVAQSPRYKIIEKRQSVAFWCNPISGHATLYWYQQILGQGPKLLIQFQNNGVVDDSQLPKDRFSAERLKGVDSTLKIQPAKLEDSAVYLCASSPYGELFFGEGSRLTVL.

This clone was detected once. This chain connects TRBV7-8 to TRBJ1-6; no clear D gene. The CDR3 totals 15 residues. The germline gives CDR1 SGHVS, CDR2 FQNEAQ. Trimming took 7 bases from V and 9 from J, leaving 19 bases between them. For the CDR3, the DNA is TGTGCCAGCACCTTGAACGACCCGGTCAGTTCACCCCTCCACTTT. Protein: CASTLNDPVSSPLHF.

The rearrangement joins TRBV3-1 (or the pseudogene TRBV3-2) to TRBJ2-2; no definite D call. Trimming stripped 3 bases from V and 0 bases from J, with 5 bases between. CDR1 and CDR2 (germline): LGHDT, YNNKEL (reference sequence). This CDR3 has 14 amino acids. CDR3 DNA sequence: TGTGCCAGCAGCCAGGGTACGAACACCGGGGAGCTGTTTTTT. Amino acid sequence: CASSQGTNTGELFF.

The rearrangement uses TRBV3-1 (or the pseudogene TRBV3-2) and TRBJ1-3; D ambiguous. The CDR3 is made up of 15 amino acids. Germline loops: CDR1 LGHDT, CDR2 YNNKEL (reference sequence). Deletions cut 4 bases from V and 0 bases from J, with 10 bases between. CDR3: CASSPGTVSGNTIYF. In DNA, the CDR3 is TGTGCCAGCAGCCCGGGCACGGTCTCTGGAAACACCATATATTTT.

The rearrangement links TRBV7-2 to TRBJ1-2, with TRBD1 as a possible D gene (5 bases). CDR1 is SGHTA, CDR2 FQGNSA, per germline. The V end lost 8 bases, the J end lost 6 bases, and 25 bases lay between the germline ends. This CDR3 is 16 amino acids long. For the CDR3, the DNA is TGTGCCAGCGCCCTCACCGGGACCTTATCTTACCATGGCTACACCTTC. Protein: CASALTGTLSYHGYTF.